This T cell receptor beta chain was identified in a study of PD-1 blockade in mismatch repair-deficient tumors. Across the study: Patients had eleven to twelve mismatch repair-deficient cancer types, all previously treated and progressing.

CDR1 SGHTA and CDR2 FQGNSA come from the germline V gene. The CDR3 length is 15 residues. V gave up 3 bases and J gave up 0 bases, with 11 bases separating them. The assay was immunoSEQ multiplex PCR, and TCRdb's table has in-frame clones only and misses some. Found here are 15,000 to 20,000 clones, more than 70% of them singletons; the top ten hold over 15%. This rearrangement joins TRBV7-2 to TRBJ2-5, with D possibly being TRBD1 (5 bases). The material sequenced was PBMCs, taken before pembrolizumab treatment. The origin of this receptor is an adult with mismatch repair-deficient cancer. The CDR3, as DNA: TGTGCCAGCAGCTTGCAGGGATGGTACCAAGAGACCCAGTACTTC. It yields the protein CASSLQGWYQETQYF.